The 11 T cell receptor beta chains given below trace back to one sample, sequenced in a study of blood T cell dynamics during melanoma immunotherapy. Study-wide results and limits: Among sorted CD8+ subsets, immune-effector cells had the highest clonality and cell-free DNA similarity.

Their cognate antigens are unknown. This sample's time point: week 3, after first cycle of checkpoint inhibitor. The CD3+ CD4- CD8+ CD45RA- CD45RO-high CD27- CCR7- memory phenotype defined TIE cells. TCRdb's table, derived via immunoSEQ multiplex PCR, lists solely in-frame clones and lacks some. Of some 2,200 clones in the sample, around 82% are singletons; the top ten hold roughly 4.9%. The input for sequencing was CD8+ T cells from blood, taken from a patient treated with checkpoint blockade. Receptors were obtained from a human donor with melanoma.

The chain recombines TRBV28 with TRBJ2-7; 9 bases map to TRBD1. This CDR3 region has 14 residues. Germline CDR1 and CDR2: MDHEN and SYDVKM. The V segment lost 7 bases and the J segment 2 bases; nucleotides outside the gene matches: 6. CDR3 DNA sequence: TGTGCCAGCATTCCGGGACAGGGCCCCTACGAGCAGTACTTC. This gives the protein CASIPGQGPYEQYF.

The chain's CDR3 is CASYPGGFYEQYF. The DNA for the CDR3 is TGCGCCAGCTACCCGGGGGGATTCTACGAGCAGTACTTC. The chain recombines TRBV10-2 with TRBJ2-7; 7 bases are shared with TRBD2. The germline V gene encodes CDR1 WSHSY and CDR2 SAAADI. V shed 8 bases, J shed 3 bases, and the junction held 7 bases outside the gene matches. There are 13 residues in the CDR3.

The chain links TRBV19 to TRBJ2-3; no definite D call. The CDR3 extends over 14 amino acids. CDR1 LNHDA and CDR2 SQIVND come from the germline V gene (reference sequence). The V and J ends lost 6 bases and 4 bases respectively, with 14 bases between them. The CDR3 is CASSSPNSADTQYF. CDR3 coding DNA: TGTGCCAGTAGCAGTCCCAACTCCGCAGATACGCAGTATTTT.

The rearrangement links TRBV28 to TRBJ1-1; D remains unclear. Between the trimmed V and J ends, which lost 6 bases and 4 bases, there was a span of 15 bases. Germline values: CDR1 MDHEN, CDR2 SYDVKM. The CDR3 sequence is 14 residues long. The DNA of the CDR3 is TGTGCCAGCAGCTCCCTTCAAGGTGGCACTGAAGCTTTCTTT. Protein: CASSSLQGGTEAFF.

V usage is TRBV4-1 and J usage is TRBJ1-5, with 10 bases lining up with TRBD1. This CDR3 is built from 15 residues. V shed 2 bases, J shed 6 bases, and the junction held 4 bases outside the gene matches. In germline, CDR1 is MGHRA, CDR2 YSYEKL. The CDR3: CASSQWDRGGQPQHF. For the CDR3, the DNA is TGCGCCAGCAGCCAATGGGACAGGGGAGGTCAGCCCCAGCATTTT.

V usage is TRBV9 and J usage is TRBJ2-2, with 8 bases identical to TRBD1. Per the germline V gene, CDR1 is SGDLS and CDR2 is YYNGEE. The CDR3 totals 14 residues. V dropped 3 bases and J dropped 7; count of bases not matched to a gene: 5. The CDR3 spells CASSGTGKIGELFF. The CDR3 DNA sequence: TGTGCCAGCAGCGGGACAGGGAAAATCGGGGAGCTGTTTTTT.

The chain recombines TRBV30 with TRBJ2-3, with D tentatively TRBD2 (6 bases). This CDR3 region has 14 residues. Per germline, CDR1 GTSNPN and CDR2 SVGIG (reference sequence). V gave up 0 bases and J gave up 2 bases, with 9 bases separating them. CDR3 residues: CAWSVGGNTDTQYF. CDR3 sequence (DNA): TGTGCCTGGAGTGTCGGGGGTAACACAGATACGCAGTATTTT.

V and J are TRBV10-2 and TRBJ1-2; D remains unclear. CDR3 length: 12 amino acids. The germline V gene encodes CDR1 WSHSY and CDR2 SAAADI. Trimming took 3 bases from V and 5 from J, leaving 7 bases between them. CDR3: CASSESVYGYTF. CDR3 bases: TGCGCCAGCAGTGAATCAGTTTATGGCTACACCTTC.

This clone has more than one count but fewer than ten. This chain joins TRBV16 and TRBJ1-1; D unclear. Germline V gene lookup returns CDR1 KGHSY and CDR2 FQNENV. The CDR3 runs to 13 residues. V shed 1 base and J shed 4 bases, with 7 bases lying between them. CDR3 in amino acids: CASSQFTSTEAFF. CDR3 nucleotides: TGTGCCAGCAGCCAATTTACGTCCACTGAAGCTTTCTTT. The variable domain in full, with the rest retrieved from reference TRBV16 and TRBJ1-1, is GEEVAQTPKHLVRGEGQKAKLYCAPIKGHSYVFWYQQVLKNEFKFLISFQNENVFDETGMPKERFSAKCLPNSPCSLEIQATKLEDSAVYFCASSQFTSTEAFFGQGTRLTVV.

The CDR3 reads CASSLRSNYEQYF. CDR3 DNA sequence: TGTGCCAGCAGTTTACGGTCCAACTACGAGCAGTACTTC. V and J are TRBV28 and TRBJ2-7; no clear D. V lost 2 bases and J 3 bases, leaving 8 bases between the germline ends. Germline V lookup: CDR1 MDHEN, CDR2 SYDVKM. The CDR3 has 13 residues.

V gene TRBV7-9 combines with J gene TRBJ2-5; D not resolved. The last part of the DNA fits TRBJ2-7 better; the J call may be wrong. CDR1 is SEHNR, CDR2 FQNEAQ, per germline (reference sequence). CDR3 length equals 13 residues. Written as DNA, the CDR3 is TGTGCCAGCAGCCCCGCGGTGACCCACGAGCAGTACTTC. Translating it yields CASSPAVTHEQYF.